The 10 T cell receptor beta chains listed next were all sequenced from one sample in a study of long-term antiretroviral therapy in people with HIV. Researchers report immunoSEQ v3.0 was run at survey level. Repertoires were generated with immunoSEQ multiplex PCR, while TCRdb's copy carries only in-frame clones and drops some. The table has 15,000 to 20,000 clones, around nine tenths seen once. Material: unsorted PBMCs, obtained more than 2.2 years before starting antiretroviral therapy. All receptors come from a young woman with HIV.

The V call is TRBV7-2, the J call TRBJ2-3; 10 bases map to TRBD2. Germline assignment: CDR1 SGHTA and CDR2 FQGNSA. Losses at the gene ends were 8 bases for V and 5 bases for J; bases not matched to a gene: 13. The CDR3 is 16 amino acids. CDR3 nucleotide sequence: TGTGCCAGCTCACTTCAAAGCGGGGGGGCCAGAGATACGCAGTATTTT. As protein: CASSLQSGGARDTQYF.

The chain recombines TRBV11-3 with TRBJ1-1; tentative D call: TRBD1 (6 bases). CDR3 length: 13 amino acids. CDR1 SGHNT and CDR2 YENEEA come from the germline V gene. V was clipped by 3 bases and J by 8 bases, with 13 bases between them. The CDR3 region has the DNA TGTGCCAGCAGCTTTGAAACCGGGACAGAAGCTTTCTTT. It encodes CASSFETGTEAFF.

The chain employs TRBV29-1 and TRBJ1-1; maybe TRBD1 (5 bases). In germline, CDR1 is SQVTM, CDR2 ANQGSEA. V was cut by 4 bases and J by 0 bases, with 12 bases left in between. This CDR3 has 14 amino acids. The DNA of the CDR3 is TGCAGCGTTGGGGGGGGTGGGATGAACACTGAAGCTTTCTTT. This encodes CSVGGGGMNTEAFF.

The gene calls are TRBV6-6 and TRBJ2-2, with TRBD1 matching over 7 bases. Germline V lookup: CDR1 MNHNY, CDR2 SVGAGI (reference sequence). The CDR3 runs 16 residues. V trimming: 6 bases; J trimming: 5 bases; junction bases outside the gene matches: 12. The CDR3 loop reads CASREPPDRETGELFF. The CDR3 coding sequence is TGTGCCAGCAGGGAACCCCCTGACAGGGAAACCGGGGAGCTGTTTTTT.

The CDR3 sequence: CASSLETALTAFF. The CDR3, as DNA: TGTGCCAGCAGCCTCGAGACAGCCCTCACGGCTTTCTTT. The chain has TRBV5-5 and TRBJ1-1, with TRBD1 as a possible D gene (5 bases). CDR3 length: 13 residues. The germline V gene has CDR1 SGHKS and CDR2 YYEKEE (reference sequence). V was shortened by 4 bases and J by 11 bases, with 18 bases between the two germline ends.

The chain couples TRBV5-1 to TRBJ1-2; TRBD1 aligns across 8 bases. This CDR3 is built from 15 residues. Losses at the gene ends were 4 bases for V and 0 bases for J; bases not matched to a gene: 5. Germline values: CDR1 SGHRS, CDR2 YFSETQ. As DNA, the CDR3 is TGCGCCAGCAGCGAGACAGGGGCGACTAACTATGGCTACACCTTC. Translation: CASSETGATNYGYTF. Drawing the rest from reference TRBV5-1 and TRBJ1-2, the complete variable domain is KAGVTQTPRYLIKTRGQQVTLSCSPISGHRSVSWYQQTPGQGLQFLFEYFSETQRNKGNFPGRFSGRQFSNSRSEMNVSTLELGDSALYLCASSETGATNYGYTFGSGTRLTVV.

V usage is TRBV14 and J usage is TRBJ1-3; no firm D call. The germline V gene encodes CDR1 SGHDN and CDR2 FVKESK. V was clipped by 2 bases and J by 0 bases, with 5 bases between them. The CDR3 spans 14 residues. CDR3 coding DNA: TGTGCCAGCAGCCAACAGACCTCTGGAAACACCATATATTTT. Its translation is CASSQQTSGNTIYF.

The chain uses TRBV7-3 and TRBJ2-2; 14 bases map to TRBD2. Germline V lookup: CDR1 SGHTA, CDR2 FQGTGA. The CDR3 spans 17 residues. Trimming took 7 bases from V and 4 from J; bases not matched to a gene: 8. CDR3 sequence reads: CASKMTSGGAGTGELFF. The CDR3 DNA sequence: TGTGCCAGCAAGATGACTAGCGGGGGGGCCGGCACCGGGGAGCTGTTTTTT.

V usage is TRBV7-2 and J usage is TRBJ2-3; 10 bases match TRBD2. The CDR3 totals 13 residues. Germline lookup yields CDR1 SGHTA and CDR2 FQGNSA. V was pared by 0 bases and J by 9 bases, with 0 bases of the junction left unmatched. This CDR3 reads CASSLATSGTQYF. The CDR3 coding sequence is TGTGCCAGCAGCTTAGCGACTAGCGGGACGCAGTATTTT.

This sequence joins TRBV19 and TRBJ2-3; D is unresolved. Germline V gives CDR1 LNHDA, CDR2 SQIVND (reference sequence). The CDR3 contains 12 residues. V was cut by 1 base and J by 4 bases, with 3 bases left in between. The CDR3, as DNA: TGTGCCAGTAGTATAGTTTCAGATACGCAGTATTTT. Its translation: CASSIVSDTQYF.